A selection of T cell receptor beta chains follows, all from one sample in a study of cytomegalovirus exposure and HLA in healthy donors. Method: immunoSEQ multiplex PCR; TCRdb's copy keeps in-frame clones and lacks some. Seen in this sample are around 70,000 clones; the ten most common clones hold 5%. The sequenced material came from PBMCs. Source of these receptors: a woman in her thirties or forties in good health and CMV-seropositive. Each CDR3 is given with its conserved first and last residue. The D gene is left open where the match is weak. Some rows have no size entry. The others give once, few or many, or a class for an expanded clone.

CDR3: CASSPSSLAGGGLNEQFF
DNA: TGTGCCAGCAGTCCCTCCTCCCTAGCGGGAGGGGGGCTCAATGAGCAGTTCTTC
length: 18
D: TRBD2
J: TRBJ2-1
size: -
V: TRBV27

CDR3: CASSSLKQGTLSATGELFF
DNA: TGTGCCAGCAGCTCGTTAAAACAGGGAACTCTATCTGCCACCGGGGAGCTGTTTTTT
length: 19
D: -
J: TRBJ2-2
size: -
V: TRBV5-6

CDR3: CASSPTTSGGAAEQFF
DNA: TGTGCCAGCAGCCCAACGACTAGCGGGGGGGCGGCTGAGCAGTTCTTC
length: 16
D: TRBD2
J: TRBJ2-1
size: -
V: TRBV4-2

CDR3: CASRGRTASYGYTF
DNA: TGTGCCAGCAGGGGAAGGACAGCTAGCTATGGCTACACCTTC
length: 14
D: -
J: TRBJ1-2
size: -
V: TRBV6-6

CDR3: CASAQGQVGEKLFF
DNA: TGTGCCAGCGCCCAGGGACAGGTTGGTGAAAAACTGTTTTTT
length: 14
D: TRBD1
J: TRBJ1-4
size: -
V: TRBV19

CDR3: CASSRDTFSGANVLTF
DNA: TGTGCCAGCAGCCGGGACACTTTCTCTGGGGCCAACGTCCTGACTTTC
length: 16
D: -
J: TRBJ2-6
size: -
V: TRBV7-9

CDR3: CASSPRQWDQPQHF
DNA: TGTGCCAGCAGTCCCCGACAGTGGGATCAGCCCCAGCATTTT
length: 14
D: -
J: TRBJ1-5
size: -
V: TRBV6-5

CDR3: CASSPGGPTYNEQFF
DNA: TGTGCCAGCAGTCCGGGGGGGCCGACCTACAATGAGCAGTTCTTC
length: 15
D: TRBD2
J: TRBJ2-1
size: -
V: TRBV4-2

CDR3: CASRTSGGEQYF
DNA: TGTGCCAGCAGAACCTCGGGAGGTGAGCAGTACTTC
length: 12
D: TRBD2
J: TRBJ2-7
size: -
V: TRBV2

CDR3: CASSIPGTISDTQYF
DNA: TGTGCCAGCAGCATCCCCGGGACAATAAGTGATACGCAGTATTTT
length: 15
D: -
J: TRBJ2-3
size: -
V: TRBV11-2

CDR3: CASRAERGLHQPQHF
DNA: TGTGCCAGCCGGGCCGAGAGGGGGCTTCATCAGCCCCAGCATTTT
length: 15
D: TRBD1
J: TRBJ1-5
size: -
V: TRBV6-1

CDR3: CASSSSTGPYEQYF
DNA: TGTGCCAGCAGCTCATCGACAGGCCCCTACGAGCAGTACTTC
length: 14
D: -
J: TRBJ2-7
size: -
V: TRBV7-8

CDR3: CASSSRGGQGGTSYNEQFF
DNA: TGCGCCAGCAGCTCCCGGGGGGGACAGGGGGGGACGTCCTACAATGAGCAGTTCTTC
length: 19
D: TRBD1
J: TRBJ2-1
size: -
V: TRBV5-1

CDR3: CASSLVTGASEQYF
DNA: TGTGCCAGCAGCTTAGTAACAGGGGCGTCCGAGCAGTACTTC
length: 14
D: TRBD1
J: TRBJ2-7
size: -
V: TRBV7-9

CDR3: CASSYSPGQRTDTQYF
DNA: TGTGCCAGCAGTTACTCACCGGGACAGCGCACAGATACGCAGTATTTT
length: 16
D: TRBD1
J: TRBJ2-3
size: -
V: TRBV6-5

CDR3: CASSYYGQSYGYTF
DNA: TGTGCCAGCAGTTACTACGGACAGTCCTATGGCTACACCTTC
length: 14
D: -
J: TRBJ1-2
size: -
V: TRBV6-6

CDR3: CASSLAGRGNEQYF
DNA: TGTGCCAGCAGCTTGGCGGGGCGGGGAAACGAGCAGTACTTC
length: 14
D: -
J: TRBJ2-7
size: -
V: TRBV5-5

CDR3: CASSLSSVPSNQPQHF
DNA: TGTGCCAGCAGTTTATCCTCAGTTCCTAGCAATCAGCCCCAGCATTTT
length: 16
D: -
J: TRBJ1-5
size: -
V: TRBV28

CDR3: CASSVGGGYSGNTIYF
DNA: TGTGCCAGCAGCGTAGGAGGAGGCTACTCTGGAAACACCATATATTTT
length: 16
D: -
J: TRBJ1-3
size: -
V: TRBV9

CDR3: CASNYRDYEQYF
DNA: TGTGCCAGCAACTACAGGGACTACGAGCAGTACTTC
length: 12
D: -
J: TRBJ2-7
size: -
V: TRBV28

CDR3: CASSQDGTVTDTQYF
DNA: TGCGCCAGCAGCCAAGATGGGACAGTCACAGATACGCAGTATTTT
length: 15
D: TRBD1
J: TRBJ2-3
size: -
V: TRBV4-1

CDR3: CASMSLSGNTIYF
DNA: TGCGCCAGCATGAGCCTCTCTGGAAACACCATATATTTT
length: 13
D: -
J: TRBJ1-3
size: -
V: TRBV5-1

CDR3: CAWSVRRGGVYEQYF
DNA: TGTGCCTGGAGTGTACGAAGAGGGGGCGTCTACGAGCAGTACTTC
length: 15
D: TRBD1
J: TRBJ2-7
size: -
V: TRBV30

CDR3: CASSHGQGFSQPQHF
DNA: TGTGCCAGCAGCCACGGACAGGGGTTTTCTCAGCCCCAGCATTTT
length: 15
D: TRBD1
J: TRBJ1-5
size: -
V: TRBV5-5

CDR3: CASSDRTGAGYGYTF
DNA: TGTGCCAGTAGTGACCGGACAGGGGCCGGCTATGGCTACACCTTC
length: 15
D: TRBD1
J: TRBJ1-2
size: -
V: TRBV19

CDR3: CASSLQGARGTQYF
DNA: TGTGCCAGCAGTTTACAGGGGGCGAGGGGGACCCAGTACTTC
length: 14
D: TRBD1
J: TRBJ2-5
size: -
V: TRBV11-3

CDR3: CASSQPAEFEQYF
DNA: TGTGCCAGCAGCCAACCCGCGGAGTTCGAGCAGTACTTC
length: 13
D: -
J: TRBJ2-7
size: medium-sized
V: TRBV28

CDR3: CASSPRKGQLNTEAFF
DNA: TGTGCCAGCTCACCCCGGAAGGGACAGTTGAACACTGAAGCTTTCTTT
length: 16
D: TRBD1
J: TRBJ1-1
size: -
V: TRBV18

CDR3: CASSMGDGYNEQFF
DNA: TGTGCCAGTAGTATGGGCGACGGTTACAATGAGCAGTTCTTC
length: 14
D: -
J: TRBJ2-1
size: -
V: TRBV19

CDR3: CASSHQELPRLGEYNEQFF
DNA: TGTGCCAGCAGCCACCAAGAGCTTCCTAGACTAGGAGAGTACAATGAGCAGTTCTTC
length: 19
D: -
J: TRBJ2-1
size: -
V: TRBV4-2

CDR3: CASSLELGGEQFF
DNA: TGCGCCAGCAGCTTGGAGCTGGGAGGGGAGCAGTTCTTC
length: 13
D: TRBD2
J: TRBJ2-1
size: -
V: TRBV5-1

CDR3: CASSLDRDSYEQYF
DNA: TGCGCCAGCAGCTTGGACAGGGACTCCTACGAGCAGTACTTC
length: 14
D: -
J: TRBJ2-7
size: -
V: TRBV5-1

CDR3: CSVEEGGGTGGYTF
DNA: TGCAGCGTTGAAGAAGGGGGGGGGACAGGTGGCTACACCTTC
length: 14
D: TRBD1
J: TRBJ1-2
size: -
V: TRBV29-1

CDR3: CASSDRRGTIYF
DNA: TGTGCCAGCAGTGACCGGCGGGGCACCATATATTTT
length: 12
D: -
J: TRBJ1-3
size: -
V: TRBV6-4

CDR3: CASSTQGLWNEQFF
DNA: TGTGCCAGCAGCACCCAGGGACTATGGAATGAGCAGTTCTTC
length: 14
D: TRBD2
J: TRBJ2-1
size: -
V: TRBV9

CDR3: CASSLAYGRGGTDTQYF
DNA: TGCGCCAGCAGCTTGGCCTATGGGCGGGGGGGCACAGATACGCAGTATTTT
length: 17
D: TRBD2
J: TRBJ2-3
size: -
V: TRBV5-1

CDR3: CASVRRADFNEQFF
DNA: TGTGCCAGCGTGCGGCGGGCCGACTTCAATGAGCAGTTCTTC
length: 14
D: -
J: TRBJ2-1
size: -
V: TRBV7-3

CDR3: CASSYTGALNSYEQYF
DNA: TGTGCCAGCAGTTATACAGGGGCCCTGAACTCCTACGAGCAGTACTTC
length: 16
D: TRBD1
J: TRBJ2-7
size: -
V: TRBV6-5

CDR3: CASSECGGGHVYGYTF
DNA: TGCGCCAGCAGTGAGTGCGGGGGGGGGCATGTCTATGGCTACACCTTC
length: 16
D: -
J: TRBJ1-2
size: -
V: TRBV10-1

CDR3: CASSQSRDSSYEQYF
DNA: TGCGCCAGCAGCCAATCCCGGGACAGCTCCTACGAGCAGTACTTC
length: 15
D: TRBD1
J: TRBJ2-7
size: -
V: TRBV4-1

CDR3: CASRGRALYNEQFF
DNA: TGTGCCAGCAGAGGGCGGGCACTCTACAATGAGCAGTTCTTC
length: 14
D: -
J: TRBJ2-1
size: -
V: TRBV27

CDR3: CASSPMLSNSPLHF
DNA: TGTGCCAGCAGCCCGATGCTAAGTAATTCACCCCTCCACTTT
length: 14
D: -
J: TRBJ1-6
size: -
V: TRBV11-2

CDR3: CASSGTGKGEQYF
DNA: TGTGCCAGCAGCGGGACAGGGAAGGGCGAGCAGTACTTC
length: 13
D: TRBD1
J: TRBJ2-7
size: -
V: TRBV6-1

CDR3: CASSYSPTGANEKLFF
DNA: TGTGCCAGCAGTTACTCACCAACAGGGGCCAATGAAAAACTGTTTTTT
length: 16
D: TRBD1
J: TRBJ1-4
size: -
V: TRBV6-5